These 27 T cell receptor beta chains originate from one sample sequenced in a study of T cell responses to AZD1222 COVID-19 vaccine. Assay: immunoSEQ multiplex PCR; the TCRdb copy retains only in-frame clones and omits some. The repertoire holds more than 85,000 clones, with approximately 89% as singletons. The source material was peripheral blood, sampled 28 days after the second AZD1222 dose. These receptor sequences come from an adult who received the AZD1222 COVID-19 vaccine.

This clone was recorded only once. The gene calls are TRBV6-6 and TRBJ2-1; 7 nucleotides align to TRBD2. The CDR3 has 16 residues. CDR1 and CDR2 (germline): MNHNY, SVGAGI (reference sequence). Trimming cost V 4 bases and J 7 bases; bases outside gene matches: 13. CDR3 residues: CASSSPEREGHNEQFF. In DNA form, the CDR3 reads TGTGCCAGCAGTTCCCCAGAGAGGGAGGGCCATAATGAGCAGTTCTTC.

This clone was counted only a few times. This chain links TRBV7-3 with TRBJ2-2; 9 bases are shared with TRBD1. V was pared by 7 bases and J by 5 bases, with 5 bases of the junction left unmatched. Germline V gives CDR1 SGHTA, CDR2 FQGTGA. The CDR3 contains 14 residues. The CDR3 spells CASTWDRDTGELFF. The DNA for the CDR3 is TGTGCCAGCACCTGGGACAGGGATACCGGGGAGCTGTTTTTT.

This chain joins TRBV19 and TRBJ1-4; 9 bases map to TRBD1. The CDR3 has 12 amino acids. V was clipped by 9 bases and J by 5 bases; unmatched bases: 1. The germline V gene has CDR1 LNHDA and CDR2 SQIVND (reference sequence). The CDR3: CASDRGNEKLFF. The CDR3 nucleotides read TGTGCCAGCGACAGGGGGAATGAAAAACTGTTTTTT.

The chain is built from TRBV30 and TRBJ2-3; 12 nucleotides line up with TRBD2. Germline CDR1 is GTSNPN and CDR2 is SVGIG (reference sequence). Losses at the gene ends were 5 bases for V and 1 base for J; bases not matched to a gene: 1. This CDR3 has 14 amino acids. CDR3 nucleotides: TGTGCCTGGCGGACTAGCGGGGGCACAGATACGCAGTATTTT. Translating it yields CAWRTSGGTDTQYF.

The table lists this clone with a count of one. The gene calls are TRBV6-5 and TRBJ2-7, with 14 bases fitting TRBD2. The germline gives CDR1 MNHEY, CDR2 SVGAGI. V was clipped by 8 bases and J by 3 bases; unmatched bases: 3. The CDR3 is made up of 14 amino acids. CDR3 DNA sequence: TGTGCCAGCCGGGGGACTAGCGGGGGCTACGAGCAGTACTTC. Translation gives CASRGTSGGYEQYF.

This chain links TRBV12-3 or TRBV12-4 with TRBJ1-1; D is unresolved. With 2 bases removed from V and 10 bases from J, the gap between germline ends came to 8 bases. This CDR3 is 11 amino acids long. This CDR3 is CASSLTGRAFF. CDR3 DNA sequence: TGTGCCAGCAGTTTAACCGGGCGAGCTTTCTTT.

The chain couples TRBV19 to TRBJ1-1, with D hard to call. CDR3 length: 16 amino acids. Trimming cost V 4 bases and J 3 bases, with 18 bases left between them. The germline CDR1 and CDR2 sequences are LNHDA and SQIVND (reference sequence). As DNA, the CDR3 is TGTGCCAGTAGTACCCCAAGGACTTACCCCCACACTGAAGCTTTCTTT. Residues: CASSTPRTYPHTEAFF.

The gene calls are TRBV27 and TRBJ2-7; 11 bases align to TRBD2. After removal of 4 bases from V and 4 bases from J, the junction contained 3 bases not matched to a gene. The CDR3 contains 14 residues. Germline CDR1 MNHEY, CDR2 SMNVEV (reference sequence). DNA for the CDR3: TGTGCCAGCAGTTGGACTAGCGGGTATTACGAGCAGTACTTC. Its translation is CASSWTSGYYEQYF.

CDR3 bases: TGCGCCAGCAGCTCAAGGGACCCTCCCTACAATGAGCAGTTCTTC. Amino acid sequence: CASSSRDPPYNEQFF. The chain couples TRBV5-1 to TRBJ2-1; D may correspond to TRBD1 or TRBD2 (5 bases each). The CDR3 length is 15 residues. The V end was cut by 3 bases, the J end by 2 bases, with 12 bases between. Germline V CDR1 and CDR2: SGHRS, YFSETQ.

This rearrangement joins TRBV5-4 to TRBJ2-1, with 10 bases that match TRBD1. Germline lookup yields CDR1 SGHNT and CDR2 YYREEE (reference sequence). The CDR3 is made up of 16 amino acids. J was trimmed by 5 bases and V by 1 base; bases with no gene match: 6. The CDR3 sequence: CASSLPGGTGDNEQFF. In DNA, the CDR3 is TGTGCCAGCAGCTTGCCTGGAGGGACAGGGGACAATGAGCAGTTCTTC.

The rearrangement joins TRBV19 to TRBJ2-3; the D gene is possibly TRBD1 (6 bases). CDR1 and CDR2 from the germline V gene are LNHDA and SQIVND (reference sequence). This CDR3 is built from 14 residues. Trimming stripped 3 bases from V and 7 bases from J, with 14 bases between. The CDR3, as DNA: TGTGCCAGTAGTATGGGTCAGGGGCCGAATACGCAGTATTTT. This codes for CASSMGQGPNTQYF.

The J gene is TRBJ2-2, the V gene TRBV4-3; maybe TRBD1 (5 bases). Germline CDR1 is LGHNA and CDR2 is YSLEER. The CDR3 has 16 residues. V shed 0 bases and J shed 0 bases, with 8 bases lying between them. This CDR3 reads CASSQEIRANTGELFF. The CDR3 nucleotides are TGCGCCAGCAGCCAAGAGATCAGGGCGAACACCGGGGAGCTGTTTTTT.

The chain combines TRBV7-3 with TRBJ2-3; possibly TRBD2 for D (6 bases). Germline loops: CDR1 SGHTA, CDR2 FQGTGA. This CDR3 comprises 16 residues. The germline V and J ends were trimmed by 2 bases and 6 bases, with 18 bases remaining between them. The CDR3 loop is CASSLRWGDRPDTQYF. The CDR3 DNA follows: TGTGCCAGCAGCTTACGGTGGGGGGACCGCCCCGATACGCAGTATTTT.

V usage is TRBV7-8 and J usage is TRBJ2-7, with D tentatively TRBD1 (6 bases). Germline V CDR1 and CDR2: SGHVS, FQNEAQ. Between the trimmed V and J ends, which lost 5 bases and 6 bases, there was a span of 14 bases. The CDR3 runs to 13 residues. As DNA, the CDR3 is TGTGCCAGCAGCCCGGGCCAGGGGCGCGAGCAGTACTTC. Translating it yields CASSPGQGREQYF.

This clone was picked up one time. V usage is TRBV4-2 and J usage is TRBJ2-1, with a weak D call TRBD2 (5 bases). Trimming stripped 0 bases from V and 7 bases from J, with 13 bases between. Germline CDR1 LGHNA, CDR2 YNFKEQ. The CDR3 runs to 15 residues. The CDR3 sequence is CASSQEEGSRNEQFF. The CDR3 DNA is TGTGCCAGCAGCCAAGAAGAGGGCAGCAGGAATGAGCAGTTCTTC.

The sample holds one count of this clone. The CDR3 here is CASSLDKANYGYTF. DNA of the CDR3: TGTGCCAGCAGCTTAGACAAAGCTAACTATGGCTACACCTTC. The chain links TRBV7-6 to TRBJ1-2; D not resolved. CDR3 size: 14 residues. V was trimmed by 1 base and J by 0 bases, leaving 6 bases between them. The germline gives CDR1 SGHVS, CDR2 FNYEAQ.

The chain recombines TRBV15 with TRBJ1-1; 8 bases fit TRBD1. V dropped 5 bases and J dropped 4; count of bases not matched to a gene: 6. There are 14 residues in the CDR3. Germline values: CDR1 LNHNV, CDR2 YYDKDF (reference sequence). CDR3 protein: CATSEGQGGTEAFF. The CDR3 DNA is TGTGCCACCAGCGAAGGACAGGGTGGCACTGAAGCTTTCTTT.

The V and J genes are TRBV19 and TRBJ2-7; TRBD2 agrees at 7 bases. The germline V gene has CDR1 LNHDA and CDR2 SQIVND (reference sequence). This CDR3 is built from 14 residues. V trimming: 7 bases; J trimming: 5 bases; junction bases outside the gene matches: 11. The CDR3: CASKPGGFYDEQYF. DNA for the CDR3: TGTGCCAGTAAACCGGGAGGATTCTACGACGAGCAGTACTTC.

The chain joins TRBV9 to TRBJ1-3; no firm D call. The CDR3 contains 16 residues. Germline V gene lookup returns CDR1 SGDLS and CDR2 YYNGEE. The germline V and J ends were trimmed by 4 bases and 1 base, with 15 bases remaining between them. The CDR3 coding sequence is TGTGCCAGCAGCCCCAGAGGACGGATTTCTGGAAACACCATATATTTT. Protein product: CASSPRGRISGNTIYF.

This clone was seen a single time. V is TRBV27 and J is TRBJ1-2; the D is unclear. The CDR3 is made up of 13 amino acids. The ends were cut back, 5 bases at V and 8 bases at J, with 15 bases in the middle. Germline values: CDR1 MNHEY, CDR2 SMNVEV (reference sequence). The CDR3: CASSASLGKGYTF. Written as DNA, the CDR3 is TGTGCCAGCAGTGCCTCTCTGGGGAAGGGCTACACCTTC.

The rearrangement uses TRBV6-5 and TRBJ1-5, with D unresolved. Per germline, CDR1 MNHEY and CDR2 SVGAGI. CDR3 length: 12 residues. Trimming removed 8 bases from V and 9 bases from J, with 14 bases in between. The CDR3 loop is CASLVQEGPQHF. CDR3 in DNA: TGTGCCAGCCTAGTACAAGAAGGGCCCCAGCATTTT.

The chain carries TRBV5-4 and TRBJ1-1, with D unclear. V was clipped by 0 bases and J by 1 base, with 7 bases between them. The CDR3 is made up of 14 amino acids. The V gene's germline CDR1 is SGHNT and CDR2 YYREEE (reference sequence). The chain's CDR3 is CASSLGAKNTEAFF. The CDR3 DNA reads as TGTGCCAGCAGCTTGGGGGCCAAGAACACTGAAGCTTTCTTT.

This chain joins TRBV5-1 and TRBJ2-1; D possibly corresponds to TRBD2 (5 bases). Germline V gene lookup returns CDR1 SGHRS and CDR2 YFSETQ. V was clipped by 5 bases and J by 4 bases, with 10 bases between them. This CDR3 has 13 amino acids. The CDR3, as DNA: TGCGCCAGCAGTCGGGGTGGATACAATGAGCAGTTCTTC. Amino acid sequence: CASSRGGYNEQFF.

The chain links TRBV24-1 to TRBJ2-3, with D maybe TRBD2 (5 bases). V gave up 9 bases and J gave up 1 base, with 10 bases separating them. Germline V gives CDR1 KGHDR, CDR2 SFDVKD. The CDR3 loop spans 13 amino acids. CDR3 DNA sequence: TGTGCCACCCGGGGTGGGGGCACAGATACGCAGTATTTT. Its translation is CATRGGGTDTQYF.

This chain joins TRBV4-3 and TRBJ1-5; D is unclear. CDR1 and CDR2 from the germline V gene are LGHNA and YSLEER. The CDR3 covers 13 residues. The V gene lost 0 bases and the J gene lost 7 bases, with 7 bases spanning the gap. The CDR3 region is CASSQEVGQPQHF. CDR3 bases: TGCGCCAGCAGCCAAGAGGTAGGCCAGCCCCAGCATTTT.

CDR3 DNA: TGCGCCAGCAGCCACCCGGGACTAGCGGGGGGTGGTAACAAGGATGAGCAGTTCTTC. Its protein is CASSHPGLAGGGNKDEQFF. The chain links TRBV4-1 to TRBJ2-1; 15 bases line up with TRBD2. CDR1 and CDR2 (germline): MGHRA, YSYEKL. This CDR3 has 19 residues. Trimming at V came to 3 bases and at J to 8 bases, leaving 14 bases not matched to a gene.

The chain combines TRBV5-1 with TRBJ2-2; 8 bases match TRBD2. Unmatched junction bases numbered 8, after V lost 5 bases and J lost 8 bases. Germline V gene lookup returns CDR1 SGHRS and CDR2 YFSETQ. The CDR3 has 14 residues. CDR3 DNA: TGCGCCAGCAGGAATAGCGGGATGTCAGGGGAGCTGTTTTTT. Its translation is CASRNSGMSGELFF.